Sample share makes the clone carrying this T cell receptor (beta chain) medium-sized. TCRdb reprocessed the reads via MiXCR and lists one record per CDR3 protein. The sample contains 6,000 to 8,000 distinct CDR3 sequences, about a sixth of which appear only once. These data are taken from a study of liver allograft versus peripheral blood T cells. Turning to the study itself: Within transplanted livers, the T cell receptor repertoires were examined and compared against the repertoires present in the peripheral blood of liver transplant recipients.

The CDR3 is made up of 14 amino acids. V was clipped by 3 bases and J by 7 bases, with 10 bases between them. Germline CDR1 reads MNHEY; CDR2 reads SMNVEV (reference sequence). The clonotype originates from a human patient who had a liver transplant. Some of the T cells might come from the graft donor. The V and J genes are TRBV27 and TRBJ1-6; the D is unclear. The CDR3 loop reads CASSFNGLNSPLHF. Written as DNA, the CDR3 is TGTGCCAGCAGTTTCAACGGCCTAAATTCACCCCTCCACTTT.